Below are 21 T cell receptor beta chains sequenced from a single sample in a study of T cell changes during pregnancy in multiple sclerosis. Libraries were prepared by immunoSEQ multiplex PCR; TCRdb keeps only in-frame clonotypes and omits some of them. The repertoire has 35,000 or so clones, 70% to 90% of them found once; the top ten carry roughly 10%. The source was CD8+ T cells from peripheral blood mononuclear cells, collected in the third trimester of pregnancy. All receptors derive from a female donor with multiple sclerosis, enrolled in a pregnancy study.

The chain links TRBV7-9 to TRBJ2-7, with 7 bases that match TRBD1. The ends lost 5 bases at V and 0 bases at J; junction bases unmatched: 7. The germline V gene encodes CDR1 SEHNR and CDR2 FQNEAQ (reference sequence). The CDR3 sequence is 15 residues long. The CDR3 here is CASSQTGQNSYEQYF. CDR3 DNA sequence: TGTGCCAGCAGCCAGACGGGACAGAACTCCTACGAGCAGTACTTC.

The rearrangement uses TRBV4-2 and TRBJ1-5, with unresolved D. The CDR3 sequence is 18 residues long. V shed 0 bases and J shed 6 bases, with 21 bases lying between them. Per the germline V gene, CDR1 is LGHNA and CDR2 is YNFKEQ. For the CDR3, the DNA is TGTGCCAGCAGCCAAGATTTGCGTGGTTTCACCGAAGCTCAGCCCCAGCATTTT. Its translation: CASSQDLRGFTEAQPQHF.

The V call is TRBV27, the J call TRBJ2-1, with D maybe TRBD1 (5 bases). There are 15 residues in the CDR3. Germline V gene sequence: CDR1 MNHEY, CDR2 SMNVEV (reference sequence). The ends were cut back, 5 bases at V and 2 bases at J, with 13 bases in the middle. The CDR3 spells CASSLRTIAYNEQFF. Here the CDR3 DNA reads TGTGCCAGCAGTCTCCGGACAATAGCCTACAATGAGCAGTTCTTC.

V gene TRBV2 combines with J gene TRBJ2-7; 7 nucleotides match TRBD2. Germline trimming cut 7 bases from V and 4 bases from J; bases unmatched to any gene: 10. Germline CDR1 and CDR2: SNHLY and FYNNEI. This CDR3 region has 14 residues. CDR3 nucleotides: TGTGCCAGCATTCGGGGCGGGAGTGAGTACGAGCAGTACTTC. Amino acid sequence: CASIRGGSEYEQYF. Full variable domain (outside the CDR3, taken from reference TRBV2 and TRBJ2-7): EPEVTQTPSHQVTQMGQEVILRCVPISNHLYFYWYRQILGQKVEFLVSFYNNEISEKSEIFDDQFSVERPDGSNFTLKIRSTKLEDSAMYFCASIRGGSEYEQYFGPGTRLTVT.

This clone was counted only a few times. V gene TRBV5-6 combines with J gene TRBJ2-7, with a tentative D call TRBD2 (5 bases). This CDR3 has 13 amino acids. V was trimmed by 6 bases and J by 3 bases, leaving 13 bases between them. The germline CDR1 and CDR2 sequences are SGHDT and YYEEEE. The CDR3 loop reads CASTLGGNYEQYF. CDR3 DNA sequence: TGTGCCAGCACCCTTGGAGGAAACTACGAGCAGTACTTC.

This sequence joins TRBV6-5 and TRBJ1-1; D perhaps matches TRBD1 (5 bases). The CDR3 totals 14 residues. Germline CDR1 and CDR2: MNHEY and SVGAGI. Trimming stripped 8 bases from V and 0 bases from J, with 13 bases between. The CDR3 reads CASQGSSMNTEAFF. CDR3 coding DNA: TGTGCCAGCCAGGGATCGTCGATGAACACTGAAGCTTTCTTT.

The chain uses TRBV5-6 and TRBJ2-1, with D uncertain. The CDR3 length is 11 residues. In germline, CDR1 is SGHDT, CDR2 YYEEEE. V shed 2 bases and J shed 7 bases, with 4 bases lying between them. The chain's CDR3 is CASSFVNEQFF. Written as DNA, the CDR3 is TGTGCCAGCAGCTTCGTAAATGAGCAGTTCTTC.

The chain recombines TRBV15 with TRBJ2-2; TRBD2 might be the D (5 bases). This CDR3 is 17 amino acids long. V dropped 3 bases and J dropped 0 bases, with 14 bases sitting between them. Germline V CDR1 and CDR2: LNHNV, YYDKDF (reference sequence). CDR3 sequence (DNA): TGTGCCACCAGCAGCTTTGGAGGTCCTTCGAACACCGGGGAGCTGTTTTTT. Translated, it gives CATSSFGGPSNTGELFF.

J is TRBJ1-2 and V is TRBV27; no clear D gene. Trimming removed 6 bases from V and 2 bases from J, with 10 bases in between. The length of the CDR3 is 13 residues. Per germline, CDR1 MNHEY and CDR2 SMNVEV (reference sequence). CDR3 coding DNA: TGTGCCAGCAGCCCAACAGTGAACTATGGCTACACCTTC. This translates into CASSPTVNYGYTF.

This sequence joins TRBV7-9 and TRBJ2-1, with 9 nucleotides matching TRBD2. Looked up from germline, CDR1 is SEHNR and CDR2 is FQNEAQ (reference sequence). The V segment lost 7 bases and the J segment 4 bases; nucleotides outside the gene matches: 11. The CDR3 has 16 amino acids. In DNA, the CDR3 is TGTGCCAGCACCCCGACCAGCGGGGGGCCGTACAATGAGCAGTTCTTC. Residues: CASTPTSGGPYNEQFF.

DNA for the CDR3: TGCGCCAGCAGCTTGGGCGGACAGGGGGTAACCTACGAGCAGTACTTC. Translation: CASSLGGQGVTYEQYF. The rearrangement links TRBV5-1 to TRBJ2-7; 10 positions agree with TRBD1. V dropped 0 bases and J dropped 2; count of bases not matched to a gene: 5. The CDR3 has 16 amino acids. Germline CDR1 is SGHRS and CDR2 is YFSETQ.

This clone was observed once. DNA of the CDR3: TGCGCCAGCAGCCAAGAATCCGGGACAGGGAACCCCCAGCATTTT. It codes for CASSQESGTGNPQHF. This chain joins TRBV4-1 and TRBJ1-5; 9 bases line up with TRBD1. The CDR3 runs 15 residues. Trimming at V came to 0 bases and at J to 10 bases, leaving 7 bases not matched to a gene. Germline CDR1 MGHRA, CDR2 YSYEKL.

The chain joins TRBV6-1 to TRBJ1-1; 9 positions match TRBD1. CDR1 and CDR2 from the germline V gene are MNHNS and SASEGT. The CDR3 covers 18 residues. J gave up 4 bases and V 4 bases, and 16 bases lay outside the gene matches. The CDR3 is CASSGYQIWTGESTEAFF. DNA for the CDR3: TGTGCCAGCAGTGGCTACCAGATCTGGACAGGGGAGAGCACTGAAGCTTTCTTT.

CDR3 loop: CASSFGTANYGYTF. The DNA of the CDR3 is TGTGCCAGCAGTTTCGGGACAGCTAACTATGGCTACACCTTC. The genes are TRBV6-5 and TRBJ1-2; 7 positions agree with TRBD1. Trimming took 4 bases from V and 0 from J; bases not matched to a gene: 2. Germline loops: CDR1 MNHEY, CDR2 SVGAGI. CDR3 length: 14 residues.

The V and J genes are TRBV14 and TRBJ2-2; tentatively, D is TRBD2 (7 bases). CDR1 and CDR2 (germline): SGHDN, FVKESK. The CDR3 has 22 amino acids. Trimming pared 0 bases from V and 1 base from J, leaving 27 bases between. The CDR3 reads CASSQDRGARCRCPENTGELFF. Here the CDR3 DNA reads TGTGCCAGCAGCCAAGATCGGGGGGCCCGATGTCGATGTCCCGAGAACACCGGGGAGCTGTTTTTT.

The chain recombines TRBV7-9 with TRBJ2-1, with 10 bases fitting TRBD2. Germline V gene lookup returns CDR1 SEHNR and CDR2 FQNEAQ (reference sequence). CDR3 length: 17 amino acids. V lost 5 bases to trimming and J lost 7 bases; unmatched junction nucleotides: 14. The CDR3 protein is CASSPPPGTSVSNEQFF. In DNA form, the CDR3 reads TGTGCCAGCAGCCCACCCCCCGGGACTAGCGTAAGTAATGAGCAGTTCTTC.

The chain couples TRBV6-5 to TRBJ1-4, with D possibly being TRBD1 (5 bases). The CDR3 runs 15 residues. Trimming pared 6 bases from V and 2 bases from J, leaving 13 bases between. The V gene's germline CDR1 is MNHEY and CDR2 SVGAGI. The CDR3 sequence: CASRKTDPTNEKLFF. Here the CDR3 DNA reads TGTGCCAGCAGGAAGACAGACCCCACTAATGAAAAACTGTTTTTT.

The chain links TRBV7-8 to TRBJ2-4; the D gene is possibly TRBD2 (5 bases). The CDR3 loop spans 19 amino acids. With 5 bases removed from V and 1 base from J, the gap between germline ends came to 24 bases. From germline, CDR1 is SGHVS and CDR2 FQNEAQ. The CDR3 reads CASSPALGIGGYAKNIQYF. In DNA form, the CDR3 reads TGTGCCAGCAGCCCCGCATTAGGGATCGGCGGGTATGCCAAAAACATTCAGTACTTC.

The V gene is TRBV7-9, the J gene TRBJ2-7; 11 bases are a match to TRBD1. Germline trimming cut 6 bases from V and 6 bases from J; bases unmatched to any gene: 7. Per the germline V gene, CDR1 is SEHNR and CDR2 is FQNEAQ (reference sequence). This CDR3 is 14 amino acids long. The CDR3, as DNA: TGTGCCAGCAGGCCACACGGGACAGGGGGCGAGCAGTACTTC. Its translation: CASRPHGTGGEQYF.

The gene calls are TRBV19 and TRBJ2-2, with 12 bases matching TRBD2. The CDR3 is made up of 17 amino acids. The germline V gene has CDR1 LNHDA and CDR2 SQIVND (reference sequence). V lost 1 base, J lost 4 bases, and 4 bases stayed unmatched. CDR3 sequence: CASSIASGGASTGELFF. DNA of the CDR3: TGTGCCAGTAGTATAGCTAGCGGGGGGGCGAGCACCGGGGAGCTGTTTTTT. Full variable domain (rest looked up from reference TRBV19 and TRBJ2-2): DGGITQSPKYLFRKEGQNVTLSCEQNLNHDAMYWYRQDPGQGLRLIYYSQIVNDFQKGDIAEGYSVSREKKESFPLTVTSAQKNPTAFYLCASSIASGGASTGELFFGEGSRLTVL.

This chain uses TRBV6-1 with TRBJ2-5; D might be TRBD2 (7 bases). Trimming shortened V by 1 base and J by 4 bases, and 13 bases separated the two germline ends. CDR3 length: 15 residues. Germline V lookup: CDR1 MNHNS, CDR2 SASEGT. The CDR3 sequence: CASSEEGGGAETQYF. CDR3 nucleotide sequence: TGTGCCAGCAGTGAAGAGGGCGGGGGCGCAGAGACCCAGTACTTC.